This T cell receptor (beta chain) was recovered during a study of T cell repertoires in ileal Crohn's disease (dated by TCRdb to between 2018 and 2020). Background for the entire study: The median duration of disease was 7.5 to 9.5 years, and at the time of surgery 30% to 35% of patients were active smokers. All patients had surgery for a complication: stricturing disease in around 60% and penetrating disease in about 39%. Roughly half of the patients were given postoperative therapy, with 15 to 20 on anti-TNF agents and about a dozen on thiopurines. TCR repertoire analysis was done in a few dozen Crohn's disease patients from a prospective multicentre cohort. Running in parallel with the study was a multicentre cohort set up to find predictors of early endoscopic recurrence following ileocolonic resection. A Rutgeerts score above i0 was used to define endoscopic postoperative recurrence. A total of 171 mucosal samples from 57 patients were sequenced, collected from several sites on the surgical specimen as well as at postoperative endoscopy. Study-wide findings and limitations: Compared with CD4 T cells, sorted CD8 T cells held more high-frequency clones, which suggests that the mucosal expansions were mostly CD8. Mucosal CD4 and CD8 T cells were sorted and sequenced only in a subgroup of patients, the size of which was not stated. Endoscopic recurrence was linked to a higher percentage of high-frequency clones at surgery, and recurrence occurred in every patient whose clonality exceeded 26.8% (18/57). A significantly higher proportion of clonal expansions was observed in active smokers at surgery than in non-smokers (approximately 28% vs 17%, p=0.02).

Around 460 nanograms of biopsy DNA per sample were submitted for commercial TCRB immunosequencing. Adaptive Biotechnology amplified CDR3 regions from genomic DNA with a two-step multiplex PCR that controlled for amplification bias. Primers for every V and J gene segment were used in the first PCR, and barcodes and Illumina adapters were added in the second PCR. CDR3 libraries were sequenced on an Illumina instrument. The original pipeline was this. The analysis drew on both the pipelines supplied by the vendor and custom analysis of the raw data in R/Bioconductor running R version 3.3.0. Clonality, which ranges from 0 to 1, was calculated as the inverse of the normalised Shannon entropy across all productive clones. The repertoire share taken up by the top 100 clones defined high-frequency clones, and only clones that passed a 95% confidence test were kept. Repertoire diversity was measured with the Simpson index, and overlap between samples was measured with the Morisita-Horn index. The table was pulled from immuneACCESS by TCRdb, which kept in-frame rearrangements only. Such tables lose some clones; where checked, under half of the loss comes from unresolved V genes, and the rest has no known cause. V and J calls and clone size are those listed in that table; D and trimming were worked out from the DNA. Here the sample has thousands of clones; less than 70% occur a single time. The top ten hold roughly a sixth of the sample.

From cysteine to phenylalanine, the CDR3 is 15 amino acids long. Just the 45-base CDR3 DNA is kept, in frame starting at base 1. The germline V gene supplies CDR1 LGHNA and CDR2 YNFKEQ. From V the trimming removes 5 bases and from J it removes 6 bases, while the gene matches leave 6 bases of the junction unaccounted for. Regarding this clone: Its antigen is not yet known. Within one base of it there is no much larger clone, and no base qualities were kept.

To be eligible, patients had to be adults with ileal or ileocolonic Crohn's disease and an indication for ileocolonic resection. Whole ileal mucosal biopsies were stored frozen at -80°C before DNA extraction. A TRizol-based method was used to extract genomic DNA from the frozen whole biopsies, and the DNA was quantified with a NanoDrop 2000 spectrophotometer. Sequenced material: ileal tissue. The chain couples TRBV4-2 to TRBJ2-1; TRBD2 aligns with 11 central bases. The TCR comes from an adult with Crohn's disease. The nucleotides are TGTGCCAGCAGCATTAATAGCGGGGGGGCCAATGAGCAGTTCTTC. Its amino acids are CASSINSGGANEQFF.